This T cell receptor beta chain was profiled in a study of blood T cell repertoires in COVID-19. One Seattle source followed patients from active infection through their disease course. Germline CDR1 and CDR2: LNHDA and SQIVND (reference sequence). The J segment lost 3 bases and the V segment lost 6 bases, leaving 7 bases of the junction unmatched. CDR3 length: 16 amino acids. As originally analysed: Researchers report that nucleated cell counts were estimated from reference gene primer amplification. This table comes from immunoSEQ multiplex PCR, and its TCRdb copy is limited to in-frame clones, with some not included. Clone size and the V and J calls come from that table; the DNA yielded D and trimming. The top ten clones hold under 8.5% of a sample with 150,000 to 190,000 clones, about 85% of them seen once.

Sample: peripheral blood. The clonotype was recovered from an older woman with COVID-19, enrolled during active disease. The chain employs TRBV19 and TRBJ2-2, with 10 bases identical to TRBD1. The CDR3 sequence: CASSPRGTGDTGELFF. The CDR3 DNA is TGTGCCAGTAGCCCTAGGGGGACAGGGGACACCGGGGAGCTGTTTTTT.